Sequencing of this TCR beta chain was carried out in a study of human T cells and chemical hapten exposure. TCRdb independently ran MiXCR on the RACE reads; one entry per CDR3 protein. The sample has some 170,000 distinct CDR3 sequences, 28% seen once. Time point reported: patch test 3, about 24 weeks after DPC sensitization. Treatment: therapeutic diphenylcyclopropenone sensitization with weekly scalp DPC. Germline V lookup: CDR1 SGDLS, CDR2 YYNGEE. The V and J ends lost 2 bases and 2 bases respectively, with 14 bases between them. This CDR3 has 15 amino acids. The clonotype originates from a woman between 18 and 29 years old with alopecia areata. Some clones in this sample may be carry-over from other donors' samples. The input for sequencing was whole blood, taken in connection with sensitization to the hapten diphenylcyclopropenone (DPC). This rearrangement joins TRBV9 to TRBJ2-7; possibly TRBD2 for D (7 bases). CDR3 loop: CASSVGGGSPYEQYF. CDR3 bases: TGTGCCAGCAGCGTGGGGGGGGGCAGCCCCTACGAGCAGTACTTC.